The 10 T cell receptor beta chains reported below all come from one sample, sequenced in a study of blood T cell repertoires in COVID-19. Method: immunoSEQ multiplex PCR; TCRdb's copy keeps in-frame clones and lacks some. The data show about 62,000 clones, 80% to 95% seen once. Sequences were obtained from peripheral blood. All receptors derive from a human donor in a cohort sampled during active COVID-19.

This chain joins TRBV2 and TRBJ2-3, with D hard to call. CDR3 length: 13 residues. The germline V gene encodes CDR1 SNHLY and CDR2 FYNNEI. V was trimmed by 7 bases and J by 10 bases, leaving 18 bases between them. CDR3 residues: CASIPTTSVSQYF. CDR3 sequence (DNA): TGTGCCAGCATCCCGACGACATCGGTCTCGCAGTATTTT.

This rearrangement joins TRBV7-2 to TRBJ2-1; 13 bases align to TRBD2. The CDR3 consists of 16 residues. Germline CDR1 is SGHTA and CDR2 is FQGNSA. With V trimmed by 2 bases and J by 6 bases, 4 bases remained unmatched. Here the CDR3 DNA reads TGTGCCAGCAGCTTATACGGGACTAGCGGGGCCAATGAGCAGTTCTTC. Its translation: CASSLYGTSGANEQFF.

This clone showed up just once. The V gene is TRBV7-9, the J gene TRBJ1-2, with 9 bases matching TRBD1. The CDR3 totals 16 residues. V lost 0 bases and J lost 6; bases outside the gene matches: 8. CDR1 is SEHNR and CDR2 is FQNEAQ in the germline V gene (reference sequence). The CDR3 is CASSLAQTGGADGYTF. As DNA, the CDR3 is TGTGCCAGCAGCTTAGCGCAAACAGGGGGCGCCGATGGCTACACCTTC.

This rearrangement joins TRBV19 to TRBJ2-7; 10 bases are a match to TRBD2. CDR1 LNHDA and CDR2 SQIVND come from the germline V gene (reference sequence). V dropped 9 bases and J dropped 2; count of bases not matched to a gene: 10. The CDR3 totals 15 residues. CDR3: CASRRTSGITYEQYF. The CDR3 DNA follows: TGTGCCAGCCGTAGGACTAGCGGAATAACCTACGAGCAGTACTTC.

The CDR3 loop reads CANSAGRNQPQHF. The CDR3 DNA follows: TGTGCCAATTCGGCGGGCCGCAATCAGCCCCAGCATTTT. The chain links TRBV28 to TRBJ1-5; the D is unclear. The CDR3 length is 13 residues. In germline, CDR1 is MDHEN, CDR2 SYDVKM. Trimming removed 10 bases at V and 2 bases at J, with 12 bases between.

This clone was picked up a small number of times. V gene TRBV2 combines with J gene TRBJ2-7; 7 bases align to TRBD1. CDR3 length equals 14 residues. Germline loops: CDR1 SNHLY, CDR2 FYNNEI. V dropped 6 bases and J dropped 6; count of bases not matched to a gene: 11. The CDR3 loop reads CASSYTSGQLEQYF. The CDR3 DNA sequence: TGTGCCAGCAGCTACACCTCGGGACAGCTCGAGCAGTACTTC.

The chain couples TRBV18 to TRBJ1-3, with 7 bases matching TRBD1. The J segment lost 2 bases and the V segment lost 4 bases, leaving 5 bases of the junction unmatched. The germline gives CDR1 KGHSH, CDR2 LQKENI. This CDR3 region has 15 residues. CDR3 DNA sequence: TGTGCCAGCTCACAGGGGGCGAAGACTGGAAACACCATATATTTT. This encodes CASSQGAKTGNTIYF.

The rearrangement joins TRBV7-8 to TRBJ1-1; a possible D gene is TRBD1 (5 bases). Trimming shortened V by 5 bases and J by 2 bases, and 12 bases separated the two germline ends. The germline V gene has CDR1 SGHVS and CDR2 FQNEAQ. This CDR3 has 14 amino acids. The CDR3 region is CASSLDQGNTEAFF. In nucleotides, the CDR3 is TGTGCCAGCAGCCTGGATCAGGGAAACACTGAAGCTTTCTTT. Looking up the rest from reference TRBV7-8 and TRBJ1-1 gives the full variable domain: GAGVSQSPRYKVAKRGQDVALRCDPISGHVSLFWYQQALGQGPEFLTYFQNEAQLDKSGLPSDRFFAERPEGSVSTLKIQRTQQEDSAVYLCASSLDQGNTEAFFGQGTRLTVV.

The CDR3 loop is CATSREGDLTEAFF. The DNA of the CDR3 is TGTGCCACCAGCAGAGAGGGCGATCTCACTGAAGCTTTCTTT. V is TRBV15 and J is TRBJ1-1; D unclear. The V and J ends lost 0 bases and 4 bases respectively, with 9 bases between them. This CDR3 is 14 amino acids long. From germline, CDR1 is LNHNV and CDR2 YYDKDF (reference sequence).

The chain couples TRBV4-1 to TRBJ1-1, with a weak D call TRBD1 (6 bases). The V gene's germline CDR1 is MGHRA and CDR2 YSYEKL. V lost 4 bases and J 11 bases, leaving 11 bases between the germline ends. The CDR3 runs to 11 residues. The CDR3: CASSRGQTAFF. In DNA form, the CDR3 reads TGCGCCAGCAGCCGTGGACAGACGGCTTTCTTT.